Detailed here is one T cell receptor beta chain. The antigen is undetermined. The record originates from a study of OX40 agonist ivuxolimab in advanced cancers. Study in general: Patients were dosed intravenously with ivuxolimab at 0.01 to 10 mg/kg every 2 weeks.

Produced via immunoSEQ multiplex PCR; TCRdb's table is partial and in-frame only. The data contain around 26,000 clones, about 81% of them singletons. Points from the study as a whole: Researchers report that CD8+ T cells had, on average, more expanded clones than CD4+. There was clonal expansion of CD4+ and CD8+ blood T cells by week 6 at 0.1 to 3.0 mg/kg.

In germline, CDR1 is SGDLS, CDR2 YYNGEE. The CDR3 extends over 15 amino acids. V shed 4 bases and J shed 1 base, with 14 bases lying between them. This receptor was identified in an adult with an advanced solid tumor such as melanoma, head and neck, liver or kidney cancer. The V call is TRBV9, the J call TRBJ1-1; tentatively, D is TRBD1 (5 bases). The input for sequencing was CD4+ or CD8+ T cells sorted from blood, taken in a trial of the OX40 agonist ivuxolimab. The CDR3 protein is CASSRGPRGNTEAFF. The CDR3 DNA follows: TGTGCCAGCAGCCGGGGACCGCGAGGGAACACTGAAGCTTTCTTT.